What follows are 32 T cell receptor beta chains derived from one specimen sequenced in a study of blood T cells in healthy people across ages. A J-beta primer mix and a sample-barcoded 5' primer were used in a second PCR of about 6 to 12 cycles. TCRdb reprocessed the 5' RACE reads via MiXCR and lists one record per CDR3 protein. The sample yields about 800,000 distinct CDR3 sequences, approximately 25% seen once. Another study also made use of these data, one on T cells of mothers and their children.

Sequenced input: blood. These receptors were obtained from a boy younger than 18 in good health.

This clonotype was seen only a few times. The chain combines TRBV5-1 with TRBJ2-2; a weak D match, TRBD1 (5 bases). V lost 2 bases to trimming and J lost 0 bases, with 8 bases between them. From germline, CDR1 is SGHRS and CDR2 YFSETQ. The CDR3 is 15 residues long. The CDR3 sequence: CASSLGVSNTGELFF. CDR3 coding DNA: TGCGCCAGCAGCTTAGGGGTCTCGAACACCGGGGAGCTGTTTTTT.

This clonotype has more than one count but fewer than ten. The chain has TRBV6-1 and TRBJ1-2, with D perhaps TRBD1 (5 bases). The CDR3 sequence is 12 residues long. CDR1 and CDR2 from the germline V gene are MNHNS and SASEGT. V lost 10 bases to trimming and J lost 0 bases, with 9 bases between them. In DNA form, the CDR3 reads TGTGCCATCTCGACAGCTAACTATGGCTACACCTTC. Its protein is CAISTANYGYTF.

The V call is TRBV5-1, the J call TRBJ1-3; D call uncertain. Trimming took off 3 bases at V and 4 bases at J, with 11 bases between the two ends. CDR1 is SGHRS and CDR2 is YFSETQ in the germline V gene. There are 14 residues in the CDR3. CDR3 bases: TGCGCCAGCAGCTGGGAGCCTAACGGAAACACCATATATTTT. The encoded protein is CASSWEPNGNTIYF. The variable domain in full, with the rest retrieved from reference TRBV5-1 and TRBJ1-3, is KAGVTQTPRYLIKTRGQQVTLSCSPISGHRSVSWYQQTPGQGLQFLFEYFSETQRNKGNFPGRFSGRQFSNSRSEMNVSTLELGDSALYLCASSWEPNGNTIYFGEGSWLTVV.

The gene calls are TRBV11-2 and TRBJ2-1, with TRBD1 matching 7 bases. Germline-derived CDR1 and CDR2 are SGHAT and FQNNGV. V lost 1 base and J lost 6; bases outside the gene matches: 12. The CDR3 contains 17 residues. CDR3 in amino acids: CASSLGESGQNPNEQFF. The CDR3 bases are TGTGCCAGCAGCTTAGGGGAGTCGGGACAGAACCCCAATGAGCAGTTCTTC. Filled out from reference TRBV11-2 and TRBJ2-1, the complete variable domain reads EAGVAQSPRYKIIEKRQSVAFWCNPISGHATLYWYQQILGQGPKLLIQFQNNGVVDDSQLPKDRFSAERLKGVDSTLKIQPAKLEDSAVYLCASSLGESGQNPNEQFFGPGTRLTVL.

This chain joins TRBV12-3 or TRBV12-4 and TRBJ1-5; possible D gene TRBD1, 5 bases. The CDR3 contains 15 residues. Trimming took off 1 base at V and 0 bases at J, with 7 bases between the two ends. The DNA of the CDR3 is TGTGCCAGCAGTTTAGTACAGGCTAGCAATCAGCCCCAGCATTTT. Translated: CASSLVQASNQPQHF.

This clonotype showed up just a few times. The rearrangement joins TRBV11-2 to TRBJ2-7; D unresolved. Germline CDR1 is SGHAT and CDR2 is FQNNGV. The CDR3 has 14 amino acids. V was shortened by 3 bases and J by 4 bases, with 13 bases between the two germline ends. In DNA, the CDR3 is TGTGCCAGCAGCTTTGTGGACGCGGAATACGAGCAGTACTTC. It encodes CASSFVDAEYEQYF. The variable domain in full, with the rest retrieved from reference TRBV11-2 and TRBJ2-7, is EAGVAQSPRYKIIEKRQSVAFWCNPISGHATLYWYQQILGQGPKLLIQFQNNGVVDDSQLPKDRFSAERLKGVDSTLKIQPAKLEDSAVYLCASSFVDAEYEQYFGPGTRLTVT.

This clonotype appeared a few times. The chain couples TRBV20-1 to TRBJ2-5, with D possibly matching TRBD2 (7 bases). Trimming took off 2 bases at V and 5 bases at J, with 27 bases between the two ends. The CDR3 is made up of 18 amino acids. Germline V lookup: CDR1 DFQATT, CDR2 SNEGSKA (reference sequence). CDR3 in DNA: TGCAGTGCTAGATTCCGGTCGGGGGGCGTCAGATTAAGGGAGACCCAGTACTTC. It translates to CSARFRSGGVRLRETQYF.

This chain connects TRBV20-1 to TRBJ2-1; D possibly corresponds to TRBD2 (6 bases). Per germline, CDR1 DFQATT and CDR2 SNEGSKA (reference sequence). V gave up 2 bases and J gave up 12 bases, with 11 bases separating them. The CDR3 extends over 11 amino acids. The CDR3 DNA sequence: TGCAGTGCTAGACAAATGGAGGGGCAGTTCTTC. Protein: CSARQMEGQFF.

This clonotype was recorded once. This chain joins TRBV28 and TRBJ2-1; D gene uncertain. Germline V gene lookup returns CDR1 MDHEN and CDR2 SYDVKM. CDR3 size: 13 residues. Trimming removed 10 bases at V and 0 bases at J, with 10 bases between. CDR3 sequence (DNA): TGTGCCACCCACGGCAACTCCTACAATGAGCAGTTCTTC. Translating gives CATHGNSYNEQFF. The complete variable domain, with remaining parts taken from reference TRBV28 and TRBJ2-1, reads DVKVTQSSRYLVKRTGEKVFLECVQDMDHENMFWYRQDPGLGLRLIYFSYDVKMKEKGDIPEGYSVSREKKERFSLILESASTNQTSMYLCATHGNSYNEQFFGPGTRLTVL.

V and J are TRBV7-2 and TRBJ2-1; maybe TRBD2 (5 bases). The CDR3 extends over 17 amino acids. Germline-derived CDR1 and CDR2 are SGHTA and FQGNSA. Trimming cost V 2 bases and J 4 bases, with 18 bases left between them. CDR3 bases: TGTGCCAGCAGCTTAAATCCCTTCGTCGGGGAATACAATGAGCAGTTCTTC. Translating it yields CASSLNPFVGEYNEQFF.

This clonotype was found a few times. The CDR3 reads CASSLGGGKNGYTF. CDR3 DNA sequence: TGTGCCAGCAGCCTGGGGGGGGGCAAGAATGGCTACACCTTC. The J gene is TRBJ1-2, the V gene TRBV7-8; weak D call: TRBD1 (6 bases). Germline-derived CDR1 and CDR2 are SGHVS and FQNEAQ. This CDR3 has 14 amino acids. V was cut by 5 bases and J by 6 bases, with 16 bases left in between.

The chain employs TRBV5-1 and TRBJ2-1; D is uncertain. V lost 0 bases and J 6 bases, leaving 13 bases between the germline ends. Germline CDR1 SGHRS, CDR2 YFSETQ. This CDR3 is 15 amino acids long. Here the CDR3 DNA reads TGCGCCAGCAGCTTGGACGAAACATCAAGCAATGAGCAGTTCTTC. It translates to CASSLDETSSNEQFF. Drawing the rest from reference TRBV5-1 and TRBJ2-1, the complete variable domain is KAGVTQTPRYLIKTRGQQVTLSCSPISGHRSVSWYQQTPGQGLQFLFEYFSETQRNKGNFPGRFSGRQFSNSRSEMNVSTLELGDSALYLCASSLDETSSNEQFFGPGTRLTVL.

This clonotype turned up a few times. The chain's CDR3 is CSVDSRQENSETQYF. The DNA for the CDR3 is TGCAGCGTTGATAGTAGACAGGAGAATTCGGAGACCCAGTACTTC. The chain has TRBV29-1 and TRBJ2-5; D is perhaps TRBD1 (6 bases). Trimming cost V 3 bases and J 5 bases, with 19 bases left between them. From germline, CDR1 is SQVTM and CDR2 ANQGSEA. The CDR3 extends over 15 amino acids.

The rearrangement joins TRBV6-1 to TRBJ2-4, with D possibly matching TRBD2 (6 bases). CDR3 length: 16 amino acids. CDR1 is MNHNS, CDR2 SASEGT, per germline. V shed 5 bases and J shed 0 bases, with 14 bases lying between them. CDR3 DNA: TGTGCCAGCAGTCGGCGCGGGGACCTAGCCAAAAACATTCAGTACTTC. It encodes CASSRRGDLAKNIQYF.

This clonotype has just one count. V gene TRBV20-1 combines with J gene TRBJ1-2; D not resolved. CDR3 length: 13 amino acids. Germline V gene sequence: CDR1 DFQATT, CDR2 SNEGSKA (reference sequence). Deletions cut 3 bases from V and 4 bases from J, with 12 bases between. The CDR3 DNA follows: TGCAGTGCTAGGGCCGGGCTCGTCTATGGCTACACCTTC. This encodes CSARAGLVYGYTF.

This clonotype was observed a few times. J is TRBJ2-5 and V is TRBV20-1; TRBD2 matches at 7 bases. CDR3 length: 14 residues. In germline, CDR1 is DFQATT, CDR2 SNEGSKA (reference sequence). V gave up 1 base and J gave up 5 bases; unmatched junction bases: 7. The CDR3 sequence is CSARGGAGLETQYF. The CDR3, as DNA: TGCAGTGCTAGAGGTGGAGCGGGGCTCGAGACCCAGTACTTC.

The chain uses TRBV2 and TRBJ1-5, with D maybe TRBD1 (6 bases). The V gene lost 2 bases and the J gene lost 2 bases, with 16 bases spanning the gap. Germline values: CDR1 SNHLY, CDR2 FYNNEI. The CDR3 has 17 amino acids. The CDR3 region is CASSESTGLWGNQPQHF. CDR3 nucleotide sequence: TGTGCCAGCAGTGAAAGTACAGGGCTTTGGGGCAATCAGCCCCAGCATTTT.

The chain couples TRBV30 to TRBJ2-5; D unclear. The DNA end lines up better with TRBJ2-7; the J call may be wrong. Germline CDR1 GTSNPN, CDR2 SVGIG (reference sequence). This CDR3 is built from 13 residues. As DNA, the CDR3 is TGTGCCTGGAAGTGGCCAATGGGCTACGAGCAGTACTTC. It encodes CAWKWPMGYEQYF.

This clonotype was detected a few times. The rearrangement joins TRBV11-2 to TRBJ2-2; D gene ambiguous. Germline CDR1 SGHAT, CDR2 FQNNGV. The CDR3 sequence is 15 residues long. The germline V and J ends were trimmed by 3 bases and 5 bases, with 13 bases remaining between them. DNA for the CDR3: TGTGCCAGCAGCTTGCTGACACGGATGACCGGGGAGCTGTTTTTT. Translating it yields CASSLLTRMTGELFF. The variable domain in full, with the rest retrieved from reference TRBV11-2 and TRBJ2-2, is EAGVAQSPRYKIIEKRQSVAFWCNPISGHATLYWYQQILGQGPKLLIQFQNNGVVDDSQLPKDRFSAERLKGVDSTLKIQPAKLEDSAVYLCASSLLTRMTGELFFGEGSRLTVL.

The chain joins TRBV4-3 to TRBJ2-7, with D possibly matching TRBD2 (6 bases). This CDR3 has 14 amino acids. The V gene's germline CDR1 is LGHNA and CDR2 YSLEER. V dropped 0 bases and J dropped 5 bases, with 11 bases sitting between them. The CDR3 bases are TGCGCCAGCAGCCAAGATGGGTCGGGAGACGAGCAGTACTTC. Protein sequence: CASSQDGSGDEQYF.

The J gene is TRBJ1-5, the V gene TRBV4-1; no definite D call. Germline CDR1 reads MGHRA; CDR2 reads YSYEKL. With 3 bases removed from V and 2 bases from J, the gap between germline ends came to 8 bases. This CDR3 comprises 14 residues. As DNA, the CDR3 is TGCGCCAGCAGCCAGGTCGGTGGCAATCAGCCCCAGCATTTT. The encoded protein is CASSQVGGNQPQHF.

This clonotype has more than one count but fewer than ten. The DNA of the CDR3 is TGCAGCGTTGAAGAAGGGAGGGCCCCCTACGAGCAGTACTTC. Translated: CSVEEGRAPYEQYF. The chain couples TRBV29-1 to TRBJ2-7; 7 bases align to TRBD2. The germline CDR1 and CDR2 sequences are SQVTM and ANQGSEA. The CDR3 runs 14 residues. Trimming cost V 0 bases and J 2 bases; bases outside gene matches: 4.

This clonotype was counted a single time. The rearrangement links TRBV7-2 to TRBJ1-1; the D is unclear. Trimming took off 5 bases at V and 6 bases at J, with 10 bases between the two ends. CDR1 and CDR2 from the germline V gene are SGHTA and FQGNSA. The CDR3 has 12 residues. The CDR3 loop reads CASSPTRPEAFF. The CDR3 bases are TGTGCCAGCAGCCCCACCCGGCCTGAAGCTTTCTTT. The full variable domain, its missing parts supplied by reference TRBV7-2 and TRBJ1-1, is GAGVSQSPSNKVTEKGKDVELRCDPISGHTALYWYRQSLGQGLEFLIYFQGNSAPDKSGLPSDRFSAERTGGSVSTLTIQRTQQEDSAVYLCASSPTRPEAFFGQGTRLTVV.

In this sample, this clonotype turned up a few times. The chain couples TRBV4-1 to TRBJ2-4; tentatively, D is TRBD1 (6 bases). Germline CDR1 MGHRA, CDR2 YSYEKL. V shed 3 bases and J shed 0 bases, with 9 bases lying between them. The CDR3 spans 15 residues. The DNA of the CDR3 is TGCGCCAGCAGCCAGAGGACAGAAGCCAAAAACATTCAGTACTTC. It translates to CASSQRTEAKNIQYF.

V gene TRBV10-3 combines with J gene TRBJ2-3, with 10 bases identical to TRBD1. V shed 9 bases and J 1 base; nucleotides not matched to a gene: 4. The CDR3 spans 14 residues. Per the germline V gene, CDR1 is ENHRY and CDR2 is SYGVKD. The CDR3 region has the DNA TGTGCCATAACGGGGACAGGGGGCACAGATACGCAGTATTTT. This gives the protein CAITGTGGTDTQYF.

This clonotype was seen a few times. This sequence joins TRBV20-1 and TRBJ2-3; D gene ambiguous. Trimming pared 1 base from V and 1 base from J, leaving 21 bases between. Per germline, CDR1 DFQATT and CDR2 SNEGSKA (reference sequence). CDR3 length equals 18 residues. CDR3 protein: CSARGWLEPPMRTDTQYF. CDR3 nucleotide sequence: TGCAGTGCTAGAGGATGGCTAGAGCCCCCTATGCGCACAGATACGCAGTATTTT.

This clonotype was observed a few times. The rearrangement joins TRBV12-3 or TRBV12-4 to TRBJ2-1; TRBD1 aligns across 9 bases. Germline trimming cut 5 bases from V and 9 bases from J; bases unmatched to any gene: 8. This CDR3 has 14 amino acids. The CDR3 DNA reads TGTGCCAGCAGTCGCCGGGACAGGGAGGCTGAGCAGTTCTTC. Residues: CASSRRDREAEQFF.

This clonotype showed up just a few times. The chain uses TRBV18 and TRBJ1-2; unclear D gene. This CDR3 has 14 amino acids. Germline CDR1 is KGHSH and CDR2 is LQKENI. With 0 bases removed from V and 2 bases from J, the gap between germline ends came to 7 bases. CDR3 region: CASSPPTGNYGYTF. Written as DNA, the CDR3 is TGTGCCAGCTCACCACCGACGGGGAACTATGGCTACACCTTC.

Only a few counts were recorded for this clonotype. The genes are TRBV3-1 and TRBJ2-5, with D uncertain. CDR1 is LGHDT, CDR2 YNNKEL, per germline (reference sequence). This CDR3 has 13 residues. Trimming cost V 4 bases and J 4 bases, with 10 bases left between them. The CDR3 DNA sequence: TGTGCCAGCAGCCGAACATCGGGAGAGACCCAGTACTTC. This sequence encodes CASSRTSGETQYF.

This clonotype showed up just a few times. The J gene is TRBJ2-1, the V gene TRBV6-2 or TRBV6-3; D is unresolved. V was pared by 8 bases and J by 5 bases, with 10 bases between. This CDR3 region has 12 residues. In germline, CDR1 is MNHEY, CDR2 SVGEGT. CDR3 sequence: CASGRLDNEQFF. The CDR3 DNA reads TGTGCCAGCGGGCGACTTGACAATGAGCAGTTCTTC.

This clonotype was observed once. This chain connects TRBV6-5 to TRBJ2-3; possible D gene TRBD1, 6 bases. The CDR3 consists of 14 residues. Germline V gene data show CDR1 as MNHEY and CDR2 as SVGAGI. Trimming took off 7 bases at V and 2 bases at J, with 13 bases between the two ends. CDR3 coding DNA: TGTGCCAGCACCAGGACAGCATACACAGATACGCAGTATTTT. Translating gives CASTRTAYTDTQYF.

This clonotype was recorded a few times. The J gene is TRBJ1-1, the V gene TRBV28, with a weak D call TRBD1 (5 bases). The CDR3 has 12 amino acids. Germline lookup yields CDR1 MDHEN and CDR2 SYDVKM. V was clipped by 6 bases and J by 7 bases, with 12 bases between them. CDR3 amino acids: CASRSDSFEAFF. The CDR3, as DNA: TGTGCCAGCAGGTCCGACAGTTTTGAAGCTTTCTTT.